This T cell receptor beta chain stems from a study of T-cell reconstitution after alpha-beta-depleted transplantation in children. Researchers prepared the TCRbeta library using unique molecular identifiers, the study reports. TCRdb re-derived calls from the PCR reads in MiXCR, one entry per CDR3 protein. In the table there are 500,000 to 600,000 distinct CDR3 sequences, 25% to 30% of which are singletons. The V and J ends lost 1 base and 1 base respectively, with 14 bases between them. There are 16 residues in the CDR3. Germline V gene lookup returns CDR1 SGHDN and CDR2 FVKESK. The TCR sequence derives from a boy in the first two years of life with Wiskott-Aldrich syndrome, due to receive a stem cell transplant. Here the sequenced sample was PBMCs, taken before TCRalphabeta/CD19-depleted stem cell transplant. The chain couples TRBV14 to TRBJ2-7; a possible D gene is TRBD1 (6 bases). The CDR3 loop is CASSQAGRGPSYEQYF. The CDR3 DNA reads as TGTGCCAGCAGCCAAGCAGGCAGGGGACCATCCTACGAGCAGTACTTC.